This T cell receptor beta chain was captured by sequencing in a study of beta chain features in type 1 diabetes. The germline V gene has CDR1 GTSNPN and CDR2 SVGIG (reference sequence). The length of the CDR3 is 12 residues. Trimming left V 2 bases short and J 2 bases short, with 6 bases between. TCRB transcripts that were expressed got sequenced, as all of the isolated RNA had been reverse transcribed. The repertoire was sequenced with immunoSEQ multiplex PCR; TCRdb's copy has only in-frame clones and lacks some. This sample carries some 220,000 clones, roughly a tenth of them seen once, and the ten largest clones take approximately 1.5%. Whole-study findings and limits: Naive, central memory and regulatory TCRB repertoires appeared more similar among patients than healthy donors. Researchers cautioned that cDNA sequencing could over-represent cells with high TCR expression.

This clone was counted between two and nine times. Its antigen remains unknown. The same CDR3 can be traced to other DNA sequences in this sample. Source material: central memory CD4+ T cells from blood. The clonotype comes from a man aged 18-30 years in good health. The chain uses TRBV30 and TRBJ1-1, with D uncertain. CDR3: CAWSSTNTEAFF. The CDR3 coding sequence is TGTGCCTGGAGTTCAACTAACACTGAAGCTTTCTTT.